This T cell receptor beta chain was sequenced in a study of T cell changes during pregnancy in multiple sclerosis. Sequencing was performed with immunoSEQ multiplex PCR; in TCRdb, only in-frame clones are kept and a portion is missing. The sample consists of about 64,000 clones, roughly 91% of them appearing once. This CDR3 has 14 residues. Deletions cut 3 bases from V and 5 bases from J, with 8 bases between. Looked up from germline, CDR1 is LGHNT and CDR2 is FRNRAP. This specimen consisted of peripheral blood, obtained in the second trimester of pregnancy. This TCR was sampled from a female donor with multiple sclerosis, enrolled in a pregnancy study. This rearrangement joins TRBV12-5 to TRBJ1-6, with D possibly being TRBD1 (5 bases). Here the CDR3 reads CASGFGRDNSPLHF. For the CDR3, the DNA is TGTGCTAGTGGTTTCGGCAGGGATAATTCACCCCTCCACTTT. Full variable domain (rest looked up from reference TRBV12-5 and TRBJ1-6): DARVTQTPRHKVTEMGQEVTMRCQPILGHNTVFWYRQTMMQGLELLAYFRNRAPLDDSGMPKDRFSAEMPDATLATLKIQPSEPRDSAVYFCASGFGRDNSPLHFGNGTRLTVT.